The 9 T cell receptor beta chains given below trace back to one sample, sequenced in a study of PD-L1 blockade in urothelial cancer. TCRdb keeps only in-frame clones here, not all; method: immunoSEQ multiplex PCR. Among about 84,000 clones, around nine tenths were seen once, and the ten largest hold roughly 10%. Sequenced here: PBMCs, sampled around atezolizumab (anti-PD-L1) treatment. These receptors originate from a man in his sixties with urothelial cancer.

This clone was found once. V gene TRBV19 combines with J gene TRBJ2-7; 10 bases align to TRBD1. This CDR3 region has 16 residues. The germline V gene has CDR1 LNHDA and CDR2 SQIVND (reference sequence). V lost 6 bases and J lost 2; bases outside the gene matches: 10. CDR3 protein: CASSRGTGAGTYEQYF. DNA of the CDR3: TGTGCCAGTAGCCGCGGGACAGGGGCCGGTACCTACGAGCAGTACTTC.

The CDR3 sequence is CASSPGIAGGPHEQFF. CDR3 in DNA: TGTGCCAGCAGCCCAGGGATAGCGGGAGGGCCGCATGAGCAGTTCTTC. The chain employs TRBV7-2 and TRBJ2-1, with 11 bases aligning to TRBD2. Germline CDR1 is SGHTA and CDR2 is FQGNSA. The CDR3 sequence is 16 residues long. The V segment lost 5 bases and the J segment 8 bases; nucleotides outside the gene matches: 11.

The chain links TRBV6-5 to TRBJ2-7, with 11 nucleotides matching TRBD1. The CDR3 spans 14 residues. In germline, CDR1 is MNHEY, CDR2 SVGAGI. The V and J ends lost 2 bases and 6 bases, in that order; junction bases with no gene match: 3. The DNA for the CDR3 is TGTGCCAGCAGTTACGGACAGGGGGCCTCCGAGCAGTACTTC. Its translation: CASSYGQGASEQYF.

The chain is built from TRBV4-3 and TRBJ2-7; TRBD2 agrees at 12 bases. The length of the CDR3 is 17 residues. Germline V gene data show CDR1 as LGHNA and CDR2 as YSLEER. V shed 0 bases, J shed 3 bases, and the junction held 6 bases outside the gene matches. In DNA, the CDR3 is TGCGCCAGCAGCCAAGAGACTAGCGGGAGTGGATACTACGAGCAGTACTTC. Translation gives CASSQETSGSGYYEQYF.

This chain uses TRBV9 with TRBJ2-2; D ambiguous. V was cut by 3 bases and J by 0 bases, with 12 bases left in between. The CDR3 has 16 amino acids. Germline CDR1 SGDLS, CDR2 YYNGEE. CDR3 region: CASSARELTNTGELFF. For the CDR3, the DNA is TGTGCCAGCAGCGCCCGCGAGCTTACGAACACCGGGGAGCTGTTTTTT.

V is TRBV5-1 and J is TRBJ2-1; TRBD2 is a possible D gene (7 bases). Germline V gene data show CDR1 as SGHRS and CDR2 as YFSETQ. V lost 2 bases to trimming and J lost 7 bases, with 16 bases between them. This CDR3 region has 15 residues. CDR3 region: CASSLGGAMVNEQFF. The CDR3 DNA sequence: TGCGCCAGCAGCTTAGGGGGGGCCATGGTGAATGAGCAGTTCTTC.

The chain carries TRBV2 and TRBJ2-7; 10 nucleotides line up with TRBD1. Germline CDR1 reads SNHLY; CDR2 reads FYNNEI. Trimming cost V 5 bases and J 2 bases; bases outside gene matches: 6. The CDR3 covers 15 residues. This chain's CDR3 is CASSSPGQGAYEQYF. The CDR3, as DNA: TGTGCCAGCAGTTCCCCCGGACAGGGGGCCTACGAGCAGTACTTC.

The genes are TRBV12-5 and TRBJ1-1; 10 bases align to TRBD1. Germline V gene lookup returns CDR1 LGHNT and CDR2 FRNRAP. This CDR3 comprises 19 residues. V lost 3 bases, J lost 8 bases, and 21 bases stayed unmatched. The CDR3 DNA is TGTGCTAGTGGTTTCCCCTCCCCTAGAAGACAGGGGGCGCGGGGGGAAGCTTTCTTT. Translating gives CASGFPSPRRQGARGEAFF.

The chain couples TRBV29-1 to TRBJ2-7; D is uncertain. Germline lookup yields CDR1 SQVTM and CDR2 ANQGSEA. V shed 4 bases and J shed 7 bases, with 14 bases lying between them. The CDR3 has 12 residues. CDR3 DNA: TGCAGCGTTGTTTGGAGCCCTACGGAGCAGTACTTC. It specifies CSVVWSPTEQYF.